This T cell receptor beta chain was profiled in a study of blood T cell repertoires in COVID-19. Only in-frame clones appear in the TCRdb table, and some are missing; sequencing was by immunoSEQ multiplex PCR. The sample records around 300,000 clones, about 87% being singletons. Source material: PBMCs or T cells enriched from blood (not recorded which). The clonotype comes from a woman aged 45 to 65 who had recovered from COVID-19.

In nucleotides, the CDR3 is TGTGCCAGCAGCTTGGACAGGTCCTACGAGCAGTACTTC. Translation gives CASSLDRSYEQYF. The chain employs TRBV7-6 and TRBJ2-7; 7 positions agree with TRBD1. Germline V lookup: CDR1 SGHVS, CDR2 FNYEAQ. J gave up 1 base and V 3 bases, and 0 bases lay outside the gene matches. This CDR3 has 13 amino acids.